What follows are 2 T cell receptor beta chains derived from one specimen sequenced in a study of shared clonotypes between healthy human individuals. TCRdb's table, derived via immunoSEQ multiplex PCR, lists solely in-frame clones and lacks some. The table has more than 1,200,000 clones, approximately 98.5% seen once. The sample was naive CD4+ T cells sorted from blood. Sample subset: CD45RA+ positively selected. The receptors were sampled from a man aged 30 to 39 in good health.

The V call is TRBV7-3, the J call TRBJ2-1, with TRBD2 identical over 7 bases. J lost 6 bases, V lost 3 bases, and 8 bases had no gene match. Germline V CDR1 and CDR2: SGHTA, FQGTGA. This CDR3 has 15 residues. The CDR3 sequence: CASSFLAGAGNEQFF. Written as DNA, the CDR3 is TGTGCCAGCAGCTTTCTTGCGGGAGCGGGCAATGAGCAGTTCTTC.

Written as DNA, the CDR3 is TGTGCCAGCAGACTGGCGGGTACAGGGGGCTACACCTTC. It specifies CASRLAGTGGYTF. The chain employs TRBV5-4 and TRBJ1-2, with a possible D match to TRBD1 (6 bases). Per the germline V gene, CDR1 is SGHNT and CDR2 is YYREEE (reference sequence). V gave up 5 bases and J gave up 8 bases, with 16 bases separating them. The CDR3 length is 13 residues. The full variable domain, completed using reference TRBV5-4 and TRBJ1-2, is ETGVTQSPTHLIKTRGQQVTLRCSSQSGHNTVSWYQQALGQGPQFIFQYYREEENGRGNFPPRFSGLQFPNYSSELNVNALELDDSALYLCASRLAGTGGYTFGSGTRLTVV.